The T cell receptor beta chain described here comes from a study of T cells in localized non-small cell lung cancer (dated by TCRdb to about 2020). Concerning the study at large: Comparing tumors with uninvolved tumor-adjacent lungs, the study looked at the T cell repertoires of 200 to 250 patients with early-stage NSCLC. The mean age of the NSCLC patients was roughly 63 years, with 130 or so men and 100 to 110 women. The cohort was made up of 200 to 250 treatment-naive NSCLC patients whose localized lung tumors had been resected. Here is what the overall study found, with its caveats: Uninvolved tumor-adjacent lung showed the highest T cell clonality, higher than tumor, which suggests more focused antigenic responses in the uninvolved tumor-adjacent lung. A median of 57 of the top 100 tumor clones were detected in paired uninvolved adjacent lung, and around 27 of these tumor clones were also found among the top 100 clones of the paired uninvolved adjacent lung. Because multi-region tumor sequencing was not done, intratumor heterogeneity could not be ruled out. Because the study design was exploratory, TCR variables were selected using unadjusted p-values without false-discovery rate correction. Longer overall survival was associated with higher blood T cell density, whereas shorter survival was associated with higher adjacent-lung clonality.

With respect to this clone: Its antigen target is currently unknown. The sample holds no much larger clone one base away, and base qualities are not on file.

The germline V gene (reference sequence) specifies GTSNPN as CDR1 and SVGIG as CDR2. CDR3 length: 13 amino acids, cysteine to phenylalanine. The only DNA kept is the CDR3, 39 bases in frame from the first base. Clipping removes 0 bases from V and 10 bases from J, with 0 as the unmatched junction base count. At diagnosis, peripheral blood, uninvolved tumor-adjacent lung and tumor were collected and were preserved as a mix of fresh-frozen and FFPE material. TCR beta CDR3 regions were sequenced from DNA using the immunoSEQ Assay. As for how the authors treated the data: To compute T cell density, TCR beta template counts were normalized to usable DNA, which was estimated by amplifying housekeeping genes. Richness was estimated using the preseqR package, with extrapolation to 400,000 templates for PBMC samples and to 120,000 templates for tissue samples. Clonality was calculated as one minus Pielou's evenness. Differential abundance testing on productive amino-acid clonotypes, with a minimum total count of 5 and an alpha of 0.1, was used to identify tissue-enriched TCRs. The Jaccard Index and the Morisita Overlap Index were used to measure how much the repertoires overlapped between compartments. GLIPH grouped TCR beta CDR3s together with public tetramer-defined viral CDR3s, and a viral motif had to include at least three viral sequences and show V-gene enrichment. Entries here come from immuneACCESS through TCRdb and include only in-frame sequences with V and J called. Some clones fail to appear in such tables; in the studies checked, an unresolved V gene covers under half of the shortfall, and the cause of the remainder is unknown. V, J and clone size were drawn from that table, and D and trimming were deduced from the DNA. Within this sample are about 2,200 clones, with about a third of them counted one time only. The ten largest clones add up to approximately 24% of the sample.

The V and J genes are TRBV30 and TRBJ2-1; 13 central nucleotides agree with TRBD2. The clonotype was recovered from a female donor older than 55 with stage I lung adenocarcinoma. This sample comprised lung tumor tissue, obtained before any cancer treatment. CDR3 reads: CAWSVLAGGEQFF. The nucleotides are TGTGCCTGGAGTGTACTAGCGGGGGGGGAGCAGTTCTTC.